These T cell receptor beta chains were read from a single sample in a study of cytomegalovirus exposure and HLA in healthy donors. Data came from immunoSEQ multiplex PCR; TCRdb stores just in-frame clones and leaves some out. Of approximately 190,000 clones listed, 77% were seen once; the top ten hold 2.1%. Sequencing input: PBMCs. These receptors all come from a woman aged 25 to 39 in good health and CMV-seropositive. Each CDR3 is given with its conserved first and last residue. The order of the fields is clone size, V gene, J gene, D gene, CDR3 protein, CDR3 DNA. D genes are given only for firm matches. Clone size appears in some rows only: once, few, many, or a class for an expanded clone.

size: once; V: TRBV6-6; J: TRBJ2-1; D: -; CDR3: CASSYGAVSSYNEQFF; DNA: TGTGCCAGCAGTTACGGGGCGGTCAGCTCCTACAATGAGCAGTTCTTC
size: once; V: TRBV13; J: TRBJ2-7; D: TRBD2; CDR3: CASSPSRGVDIYEQYF; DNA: TGTGCCAGCAGCCCCTCTCGGGGGGTAGATATCTACGAGCAGTACTTC
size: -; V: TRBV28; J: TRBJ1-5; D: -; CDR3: CASRPDSTSNQPQHF; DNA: TGTGCCAGCAGGCCGGACAGTACAAGCAATCAGCCCCAGCATTTT
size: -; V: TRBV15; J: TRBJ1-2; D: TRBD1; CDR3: CATSRDRTGGWDGYTF; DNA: TGTGCCACCAGCAGAGATAGGACAGGGGGCTGGGATGGCTACACCTTC
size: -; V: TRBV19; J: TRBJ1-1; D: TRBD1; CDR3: CASSSSGTVPSEAFF; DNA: TGTGCCAGTAGTTCCTCCGGGACAGTACCTTCTGAAGCTTTCTTT
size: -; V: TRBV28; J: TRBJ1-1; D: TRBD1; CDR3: CASRQGGRPTMNTEAFF; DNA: TGTGCCAGCAGGCAAGGGGGCAGGCCTACCATGAACACTGAAGCTTTCTTT
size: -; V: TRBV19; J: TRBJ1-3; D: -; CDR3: CASSETAGPGNTIYF; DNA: TGTGCCAGTAGTGAGACAGCCGGGCCTGGAAACACCATATATTTT
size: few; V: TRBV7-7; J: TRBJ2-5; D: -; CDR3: CASSLMAGVGETQYF; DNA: TGTGCTAGCAGCTTGATGGCCGGGGTGGGGGAGACCCAGTACTTC
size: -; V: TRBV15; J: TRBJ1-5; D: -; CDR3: CATSRDRAGGNQPQHF; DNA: TGTGCCACCAGCAGAGATAGGGCAGGGGGCAATCAGCCCCAGCATTTT
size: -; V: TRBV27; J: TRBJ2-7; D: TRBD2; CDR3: CASSFGLAGTYEQYF; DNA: TGTGCCAGCAGTTTCGGCCTAGCGGGGACCTACGAGCAGTACTTC